The rows below give T cell receptor beta chains drawn from one sample of a study of shared clonotypes between healthy human individuals. Clones were sequenced by immunoSEQ multiplex PCR, and TCRdb holds only the in-frame ones, with some missing. The sample comprises more than 1 million clones, 75% to 80% of which are singletons, and under 0.65% rests with the top ten. Sequencing was carried out using memory CD4+ T cells from PBMCs. These receptors originate from a man younger than 30 in good health. Some clones in this sample may be carry-over from other donors' samples. CDR3s include the opening cysteine and the closing phenylalanine or tryptophan. The D gene is left open where the match is weak. Expanded clones get a size class; other rows say once, few or many, or leave the size out.

>TRBJ2-7|NA|TRBV5-1|15|NA
TGCGCCAGCAGCTTAGGTGCAGCTTATTCCTACGAGCAGTACTTC
CASSLGAAYSYEQYF
>TRBJ1-5|NA|TRBV15|17|NA
TGTGCCACCAGCAGAGTTAAGGACAGCAATGGGAATCAGCCCCAGCATTTT
CATSRVKDSNGNQPQHF
>TRBJ2-3|NA|TRBV6-1|13|NA
TGTGCCAGCAGTGAAGAGGGGCCTGATACGCAGTATTTT
CASSEEGPDTQYF
>TRBJ2-2|NA|TRBV4-2|15|NA
TGTGCCAGCAGCCAAGATGAGTCCGGCCACGGGGAGCTGTTTTTT
CASSQDESGHGELFF
>TRBJ2-3|NA|TRBV5-1|14|NA
TGCGCCAGCAGCTTAAACAGGGGCACAGATACGCAGTATTTT
CASSLNRGTDTQYF
>TRBJ1-1|NA|TRBV5-6|14|NA
TGTGCCAGCAGCTACGGGGCACGAAACACTGAAGCTTTCTTT
CASSYGARNTEAFF
>TRBJ2-2|NA|TRBV2|14|NA
TGTGCCAGCAGGGTACAGGGAGGGACCGGGGAGCTGTTTTTT
CASRVQGGTGELFF
>TRBJ1-2|TRBD1|TRBV4-3|16|once
TGCGCCAGCAGCCAAGGTTCCGGGACAGGGGTTGTTGGCTACACCTTC
CASSQGSGTGVVGYTF
>TRBJ1-4|NA|TRBV7-2|15|NA
TGTGCCAGCAGCTTCACAGGGCTCGATTACGAAAAACTGTTTTTT
CASSFTGLDYEKLFF
>TRBJ2-3|TRBD2|TRBV10-3|18|NA
TGTGCCATCAGTGAGTGGGCGGGAGGGATATCTAGCACAGATACGCAGTATTTT
CAISEWAGGISSTDTQYF
>TRBJ2-3|TRBD2|TRBV9|17|NA
TGTGCCAGCAGCCCGACAAAACTGGCGGGAGGCACAGATACGCAGTATTTT
CASSPTKLAGGTDTQYF
>TRBJ2-4|NA|TRBV9|14|NA
TGTGCCAGCAGCGCGGACGGAGCCAAAAACATTCAGTACTTC
CASSADGAKNIQYF
>TRBJ2-1|TRBD2|TRBV9|17|many
TGTGCCAGCAGCGAAAGACTTAAGACTAGCGGGTGTCCTGAGTGGTTCTTC
CASSERLKTSGCPEWFF
>TRBJ1-1|TRBD1|TRBV10-3|14|NA
TGTGCCATCAGTGATTCAGGGGGCGGAACTGAAGCTTTCTTT
CAISDSGGGTEAFF
>TRBJ2-1|TRBD2|TRBV6-1|15|NA
TGTGCCGGATCCCTGGCTAGCGGGACCTACAATGAGCAGTTCTTC
CAGSLASGTYNEQFF
>TRBJ2-2|TRBD2|TRBV7-3|17|NA
TGTGCCAGCAGCTTATATGGTGGGAGGGTAAACACCGGGGAGCTGTTTTTT
CASSLYGGRVNTGELFF
>TRBJ2-2|NA|TRBV30|12|once
TGTGCGGGGGGCTCGAACACCGGGGAGCTGTTTTTT
CAGGSNTGELFF
>TRBJ2-3|NA|TRBV5-4|15|NA
TGTGCCAGCAGCTTAAAGGGGCGCGGGACAGATACGCAGTATTTT
CASSLKGRGTDTQYF
>TRBJ2-1|NA|TRBV5-1|14|NA
TGCGCCAGCAGCCCGGGTCAAGTTAGCAATGAGCAGTTCTTC
CASSPGQVSNEQFF
>TRBJ1-5|NA|TRBV28|12|NA
TGTGCCACCTCGACAGTTTACCAGCCCCAGCATTTT
CATSTVYQPQHF
>TRBJ2-3|NA|TRBV19|13|few
TGTGCCAGTATCTCTGTTGGCACAGATACGCAGTATTTT
CASISVGTDTQYF
>TRBJ2-5|NA|TRBV2|13|once
TGTGCCAGCAGTCCCCAGAATCAAGAGACCCAGTACTTC
CASSPQNQETQYF
>TRBJ1-5|NA|TRBV5-8|15|NA
TGTGCCAGCAGCTTGGGACCACATGGGATAAAGCCCCAGCATTTT
CASSLGPHGIKPQHF
>TRBJ2-2|TRBD2|TRBV18|16|NA
TGTGCCAGCTCACCGGGACTAGCGGGCAACACCGGGGAGCTGTTTTTT
CASSPGLAGNTGELFF
>TRBJ2-5|NA|TRBV7-6|14|NA
TGTGCCAGCAGCCCCGGGGGCAATCGGGGGACCCAGTACTTC
CASSPGGNRGTQYF
>TRBJ1-2|NA|TRBV7-9|11|NA
TGTGCCAGCAGCTCAAACTATGGCTACACCTTC
CASSSNYGYTF